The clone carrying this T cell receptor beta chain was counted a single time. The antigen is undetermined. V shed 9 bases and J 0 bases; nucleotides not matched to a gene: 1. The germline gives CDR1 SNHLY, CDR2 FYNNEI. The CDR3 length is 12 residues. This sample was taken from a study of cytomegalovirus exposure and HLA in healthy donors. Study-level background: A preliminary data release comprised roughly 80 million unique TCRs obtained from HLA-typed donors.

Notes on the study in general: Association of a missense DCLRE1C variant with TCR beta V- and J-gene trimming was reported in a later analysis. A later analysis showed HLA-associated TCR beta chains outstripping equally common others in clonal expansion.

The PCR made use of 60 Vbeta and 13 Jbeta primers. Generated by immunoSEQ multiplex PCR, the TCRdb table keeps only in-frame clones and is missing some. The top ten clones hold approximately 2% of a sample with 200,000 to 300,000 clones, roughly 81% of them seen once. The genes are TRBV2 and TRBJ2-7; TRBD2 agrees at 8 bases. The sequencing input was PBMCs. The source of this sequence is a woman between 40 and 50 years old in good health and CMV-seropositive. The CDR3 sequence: CASSGNSYEQYF. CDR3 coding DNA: TGTGCCAGTAGCGGGAACTCCTACGAGCAGTACTTC. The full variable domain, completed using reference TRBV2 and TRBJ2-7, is EPEVTQTPSHQVTQMGQEVILRCVPISNHLYFYWYRQILGQKVEFLVSFYNNEISEKSEIFDDQFSVERPDGSNFTLKIRSTKLEDSAMYFCASSGNSYEQYFGPGTRLTVT.